The 20 T cell receptor beta chains reported below all come from one sample, sequenced in a study of T-cell memory formation after mild COVID-19. TCRdb reprocessed the 5' RACE reads with MiXCR, giving one entry per CDR3 protein. The sample contains thousands of distinct CDR3 sequences, roughly 16% of which appear only once. The sample was PBMCs or a T cell subset sorted from them (not recorded which). The receptors come from an adult who had mild COVID-19 (a few samples of this study predate the infection). Cell type and time point are not known.

This clonotype is labeled as medium-sized. The chain is built from TRBV6-1 and TRBJ2-7; tentatively, D is TRBD1 (5 bases). The CDR3 is 15 residues long. Trimming stripped 3 bases from V and 7 bases from J, with 19 bases between. The germline CDR1 and CDR2 sequences are MNHNS and SASEGT. In DNA form, the CDR3 reads TGTGCCAGCAGTGATTCGGCGCAGGGTCTGAGGGAGCAGTACTTC. This encodes CASSDSAQGLREQYF.

By its share, this clonotype is medium-sized. The CDR3 loop reads CASSLSITGWDETQYF. CDR3 DNA: TGTGCCAGCAGTTTAAGCATTACAGGATGGGATGAGACCCAGTACTTC. V usage is TRBV7-9 and J usage is TRBJ2-5, with a weak D call TRBD1 (5 bases). Trimming took 6 bases from V and 5 from J, leaving 22 bases between them. The CDR3 covers 16 residues. The germline CDR1 and CDR2 sequences are SEHNR and FQNEAQ (reference sequence).

The chain recombines TRBV18 with TRBJ2-3; D may be TRBD1 (6 bases). This CDR3 is 14 amino acids long. Germline CDR1 KGHSH, CDR2 LQKENI. Trimming took off 2 bases at V and 6 bases at J, with 12 bases between the two ends. This chain's CDR3 is CASSPVGAWDTQYF. The CDR3, as DNA: TGTGCCAGCTCACCAGTGGGGGCATGGGATACGCAGTATTTT.

This clonotype is medium-sized within its sample. This chain links TRBV5-1 with TRBJ1-1; D unclear. CDR1 and CDR2 (germline): SGHRS, YFSETQ. This CDR3 has 13 residues. The ends were cut back, 0 bases at V and 6 bases at J, with 9 bases in the middle. This CDR3 reads CASSLADGSEAFF. CDR3 nucleotides: TGCGCCAGCAGCTTGGCCGACGGGTCTGAAGCTTTCTTT.

The chain recombines TRBV20-1 with TRBJ2-2; perhaps TRBD2 as D (6 bases). CDR1 is DFQATT and CDR2 is SNEGSKA in the germline V gene (reference sequence). Trimming removed 6 bases from V and 1 base from J, with 9 bases in between. This CDR3 contains 13 residues. The CDR3 coding sequence is TGCAGTGCCCCGGGGGAGAACACCGGGGAGCTGTTTTTT. Translation gives CSAPGENTGELFF.

This clonotype is labeled as medium-sized (0.01 to 0.1%). The rearrangement uses TRBV7-2 and TRBJ2-7; TRBD2 matches 8 bases. With V trimmed by 0 bases and J by 5 bases, 3 bases remained unmatched. Per germline, CDR1 SGHTA and CDR2 FQGNSA. The CDR3 runs to 14 residues. The CDR3 DNA reads TGTGCCAGCAGCTTAGCGGGGACTAGTGACGAGCAGTACGTC. It specifies CASSLAGTSDEQYV.

Sample share makes this clonotype medium-sized. V usage is TRBV12-3 or TRBV12-4 and J usage is TRBJ2-1; D tentatively fits TRBD1 or TRBD2 (6 bases each). This CDR3 comprises 15 residues. Trimming stripped 1 base from V and 2 bases from J, with 9 bases between. The CDR3 coding sequence is TGTGCCAGCAGTTTAGGAGGGGGGACCTACAATGAGCAGTTCTTC. Protein sequence: CASSLGGGTYNEQFF.

By share of the sample, this clonotype is medium-sized. The rearrangement joins TRBV5-1 to TRBJ1-5, with a weak D call TRBD1 (6 bases). V lost 4 bases, J lost 6 bases, and 11 bases lay in between. The CDR3 length is 13 residues. Looked up from germline, CDR1 is SGHRS and CDR2 is YFSETQ. This chain's CDR3 is CASSPQGGQPQHF. The CDR3 nucleotides are TGCGCCAGCAGCCCACAGGGTGGTCAGCCCCAGCATTTT.

In its sample, this clonotype is medium-sized (0.01 to 0.1%). CDR3 in amino acids: CASSLGQGRNQPQHF. The CDR3 coding sequence is TGTGCCAGCAGCCTGGGACAGGGGAGGAATCAGCCCCAGCATTTT. This sequence joins TRBV7-9 and TRBJ1-5; 10 nucleotides align to TRBD1. This CDR3 contains 15 residues. Germline lookup yields CDR1 SEHNR and CDR2 FQNEAQ (reference sequence). The J segment lost 4 bases and the V segment lost 5 bases, leaving 5 bases of the junction unmatched.

This clonotype is labeled as medium-sized. The chain is built from TRBV30 and TRBJ1-5, with D possibly being TRBD1 (6 bases). This CDR3 spans 13 amino acids. Trimming removed 2 bases from V and 4 bases from J, with 9 bases in between. The germline CDR1 and CDR2 sequences are GTSNPN and SVGIG (reference sequence). The CDR3 here is CAWSRGANQPQHF. CDR3 DNA: TGTGCCTGGAGTCGGGGGGCGAATCAGCCCCAGCATTTT.

This clonotype counts as large. The genes are TRBV12-3 or TRBV12-4 and TRBJ2-1; no clear D. V shed 3 bases and J shed 0 bases, with 9 bases lying between them. The CDR3 spans 15 residues. This chain's CDR3 is CASSFLRASYNEQFF. The DNA for the CDR3 is TGTGCCAGCAGTTTTCTCCGGGCCTCCTACAATGAGCAGTTCTTC.

This clonotype ranks as medium-sized (0.01 to 0.1%). At one boundary the junction diverges from the germline segment, which might be a read error. The CDR3 region has the DNA TGTGCCAGCCTACGGGACCACCTAACTACACCGGGGGGGCTGTTTTTT. As protein: CASLRDHLTTPGGLFF. The V and J genes are TRBV5-8 and TRBJ2-2; 7 nucleotides align to TRBD2. Germline CDR1 is SGHTS and CDR2 is YDEGEE. The CDR3 loop spans 16 amino acids. Looking up the rest from reference TRBV5-8 and TRBJ2-2 gives the full variable domain: EAGVTQSPTHLIKTRGQQATLRCSPISGHTSVYWYQQALGLGLQFLLWYDEGEERNRGNFPPRFSGRQFPNYSSELNVNALELEDSALYLCASLRDHLTTPGGLFFGEGSRLTVL.

At least ten counts were recorded for this clonotype. This CDR3 reads CASSMWNYGYTF. DNA of the CDR3: TGTGCCAGTAGTATGTGGAACTATGGCTACACCTTC. The chain has TRBV19 and TRBJ1-2, with D hard to call. Germline CDR1 and CDR2: LNHDA and SQIVND (reference sequence). V lost 3 bases to trimming and J lost 2 bases, with 4 bases between them. The CDR3 runs 12 residues.

Within the sample, this clonotype is medium-sized. The gene calls are TRBV6-6 and TRBJ2-7; possibly TRBD1 for D (6 bases). This CDR3 spans 16 amino acids. Looked up from germline, CDR1 is MNHNY and CDR2 is SVGAGI (reference sequence). V dropped 4 bases and J dropped 6 bases, with 22 bases sitting between them. The CDR3 loop is CASSSPQGIDLREQYV. The CDR3 coding sequence is TGTGCCAGCAGTTCGCCACAGGGAATAGATCTCCGCGAGCAGTACGTC.

This clonotype has at least ten counts. The chain joins TRBV3-1 to TRBJ1-5; D not resolved. The CDR3 length is 12 residues. CDR1 is LGHDT, CDR2 YNNKEL, per germline (reference sequence). Trimming took off 0 bases at V and 8 bases at J, with 5 bases between the two ends. The CDR3 DNA follows: TGTGCCAGCAGCCAAGATGCAGAGCCCCAGCATTTT. It is translated as CASSQDAEPQHF.

In its sample, this clonotype ranks as medium-sized. The chain combines TRBV12-3 or TRBV12-4 with TRBJ2-2, with no clear D. The CDR3 length is 11 residues. V was shortened by 4 bases and J by 9 bases, with 6 bases between the two germline ends. The CDR3 sequence is CASSSTWELFF. CDR3 nucleotide sequence: TGTGCCAGCAGTTCGACATGGGAGCTGTTTTTT.

This chain links TRBV5-1 with TRBJ2-1; 10 bases map to TRBD1. V shed 4 bases and J 6 bases; nucleotides not matched to a gene: 7. The CDR3 length is 15 residues. CDR1 SGHRS and CDR2 YFSETQ come from the germline V gene. CDR3 loop: CASSRDRGLGNEQFF. In DNA form, the CDR3 reads TGCGCCAGCAGCCGCGACAGGGGGCTAGGCAATGAGCAGTTCTTC.

Judged by abundance, this clonotype is medium-sized. The DNA of the CDR3 is TGTGCCAGCAGTCATTATAGCAATCAGCCCCAGCATTTT. Its translation is CASSHYSNQPQHF. The gene calls are TRBV28 and TRBJ1-5; D unclear. V shed 5 bases and J shed 0 bases, with 5 bases lying between them. CDR1 is MDHEN and CDR2 is SYDVKM in the germline V gene. The CDR3 has 13 residues.

By share of the sample, this clonotype is medium-sized. The chain uses TRBV7-9 and TRBJ1-2; 8 positions agree with TRBD1. The CDR3 extends over 13 amino acids. Unmatched junction bases numbered 4, after V lost 2 bases and J lost 8 bases. CDR1 is SEHNR and CDR2 is FQNEAQ in the germline V gene (reference sequence). The CDR3, as DNA: TGTGCCAGCAGCTTAATGTCAGGGGGCGGCTACACCTTC. Protein: CASSLMSGGGYTF.

By sample fraction, this clonotype is medium-sized. The chain carries TRBV27 and TRBJ2-1; 8 nucleotides line up with TRBD1. J lost 8 bases, V lost 5 bases, and 17 bases had no gene match. Germline loops: CDR1 MNHEY, CDR2 SMNVEV (reference sequence). This CDR3 spans 17 amino acids. The CDR3 DNA reads as TGTGCCAGCAGTCCACGGACAGGGAGCCGCCTGATGGATGAGCAGTTCTTC. Its translation is CASSPRTGSRLMDEQFF.